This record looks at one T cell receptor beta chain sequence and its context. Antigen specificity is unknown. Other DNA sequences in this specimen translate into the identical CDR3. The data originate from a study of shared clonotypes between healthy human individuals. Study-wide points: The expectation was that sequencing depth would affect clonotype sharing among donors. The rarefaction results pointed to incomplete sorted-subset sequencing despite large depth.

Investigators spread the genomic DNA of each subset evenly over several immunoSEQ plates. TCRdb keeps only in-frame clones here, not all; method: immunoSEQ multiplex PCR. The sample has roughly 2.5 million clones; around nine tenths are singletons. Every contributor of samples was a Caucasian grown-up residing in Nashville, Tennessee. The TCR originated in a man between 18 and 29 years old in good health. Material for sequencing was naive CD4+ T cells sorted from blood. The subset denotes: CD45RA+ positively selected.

CDR3 region: CASSLGQGTDTQYF. Written as DNA, the CDR3 is TGTGCCAGCAGCTTGGGACAGGGCACAGATACGCAGTATTTT. The chain couples TRBV7-6 to TRBJ2-3; 8 bases are shared with TRBD1. Trimming removed 3 bases from V and 1 base from J; junction bases left unmatched: 0. The CDR3 extends over 14 amino acids. Per germline, CDR1 SGHVS and CDR2 FNYEAQ.